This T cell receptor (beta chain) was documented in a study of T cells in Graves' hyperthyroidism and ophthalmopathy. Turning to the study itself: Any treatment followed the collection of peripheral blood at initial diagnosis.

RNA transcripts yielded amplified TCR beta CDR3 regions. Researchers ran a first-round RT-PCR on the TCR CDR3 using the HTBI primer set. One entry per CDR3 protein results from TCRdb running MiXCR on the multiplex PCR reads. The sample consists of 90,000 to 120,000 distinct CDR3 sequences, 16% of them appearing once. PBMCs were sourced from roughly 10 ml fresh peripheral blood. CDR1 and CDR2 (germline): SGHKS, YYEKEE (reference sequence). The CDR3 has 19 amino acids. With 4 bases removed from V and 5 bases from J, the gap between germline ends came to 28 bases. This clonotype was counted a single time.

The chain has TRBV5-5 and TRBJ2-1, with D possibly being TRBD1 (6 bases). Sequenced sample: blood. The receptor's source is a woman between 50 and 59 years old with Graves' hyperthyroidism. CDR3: CASSRPGKKQGEQNNEQFF. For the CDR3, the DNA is TGTGCCAGCAGCCGCCCTGGAAAGAAACAGGGAGAACAAAACAATGAGCAGTTCTTC.